This T cell receptor (beta chain) was observed in a study of blood T cells in healthy people across ages. Trimming stripped 5 bases from V and 0 bases from J, with 8 bases between. Germline lookup yields CDR1 SEHNR and CDR2 FQNEAQ (reference sequence). The CDR3 covers 13 residues. Primed by a sample-barcoded 5' primer and a J-beta primer mix, a second PCR proceeded for 7 to 11 cycles. One entry per CDR3 protein, called by TCRdb with MiXCR from the 5' RACE reads. Here the sample spans approximately 800,000 distinct CDR3 sequences, around 25% being singletons. Ten or more counts support this clonotype. These data were likewise used in another study, on T cells of mothers and their children. In that study: Donation was provided by three healthy Caucasian mothers along with their six children. Slightly higher overlap, not significant, was seen in related mother-child pairs than in unrelated pairs. Researchers found no T cell clones that were persistent and microchimeric.

This sequence joins TRBV7-9 and TRBJ2-7; a weak D match, TRBD1 (6 bases). Material for sequencing was blood. This clonotype originated in a boy younger than 18 in good health. The CDR3 DNA is TGTGCCAGCAGCCGACAGGCCTCCTACGAGCAGTACTTC. Protein: CASSRQASYEQYF.